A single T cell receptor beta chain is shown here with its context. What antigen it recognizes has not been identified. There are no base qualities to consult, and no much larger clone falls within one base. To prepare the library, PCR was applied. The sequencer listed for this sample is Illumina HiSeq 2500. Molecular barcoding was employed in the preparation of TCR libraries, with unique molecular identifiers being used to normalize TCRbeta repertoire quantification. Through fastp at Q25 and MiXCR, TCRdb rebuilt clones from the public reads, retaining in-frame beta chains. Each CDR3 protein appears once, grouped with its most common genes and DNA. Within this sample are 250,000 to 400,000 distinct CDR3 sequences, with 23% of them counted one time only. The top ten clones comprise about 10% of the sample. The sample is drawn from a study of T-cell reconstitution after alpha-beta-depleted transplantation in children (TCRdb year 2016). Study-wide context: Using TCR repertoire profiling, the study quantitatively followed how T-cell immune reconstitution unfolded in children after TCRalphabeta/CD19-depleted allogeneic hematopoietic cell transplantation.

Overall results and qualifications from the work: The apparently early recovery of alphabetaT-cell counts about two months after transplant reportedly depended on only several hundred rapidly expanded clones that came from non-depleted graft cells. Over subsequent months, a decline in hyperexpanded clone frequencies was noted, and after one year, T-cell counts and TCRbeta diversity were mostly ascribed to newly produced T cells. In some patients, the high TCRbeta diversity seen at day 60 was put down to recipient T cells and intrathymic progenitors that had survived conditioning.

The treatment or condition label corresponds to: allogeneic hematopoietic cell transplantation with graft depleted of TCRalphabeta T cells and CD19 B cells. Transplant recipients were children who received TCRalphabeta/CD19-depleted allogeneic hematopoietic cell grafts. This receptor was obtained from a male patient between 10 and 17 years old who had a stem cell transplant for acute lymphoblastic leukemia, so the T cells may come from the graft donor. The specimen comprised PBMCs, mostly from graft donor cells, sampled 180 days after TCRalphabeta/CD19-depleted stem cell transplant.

This receptor has the CDR3 CSARGEFF. The DNA reads TGCAGTGCTAGGGGGGAGTTCTTC. The sequence joins TRBV20-1 to TRBJ2-1; the D call could be TRBD1 or TRBD2, with each sharing 5 bases. The CDR3 sequence holds 8 residues, the cysteine and phenylalanine included. Of the read, only the CDR3 DNA is kept; its 24 bases are in frame from base 1. The germline V gene (reference sequence) gives CDR1 as DFQATT and CDR2 as SNEGSKA. The junction shows trimming of 3 bases on V and 14 bases on J, plus 5 bases between the germline ends.